This entry describes one T cell receptor (beta chain). This clonotype was picked up many times. Its antigen target is currently unknown. Base qualities are missing; no much larger clone stands one base away. The source of the sample is a study of blood T cells in healthy people across ages (dated by TCRdb to about 2015). Study-level background: In model experiments, roughly one uniquely barcoded TCR beta cDNA molecule per two T cells was captured by template switching. Using deep sequencing normalized with unique cDNA molecular identifiers, the study measured how TCR beta repertoire diversity changes with age. The donors were split into four age groups: young (average 16 years), middle-aged (more than 35), aged (about 56) and long-lived (roughly 80). Donors of different ages were randomly distributed across sequencing lanes to avoid experimental bias. The study analyzed two additional independent replicas of 1 million unique cDNA reads from the same blood draw for two donors, one aged 18 to 29 and one aged 80 or older. Paper-wide results and their limitations: Donor CMV infection status was unknown, potentially confounding age-related changes in expanded clonotypes. Estimates of total diversity from one million sequenced T cells were regarded as lower bounds and underestimates. As age increased, observed TCR beta diversity per million T cells dropped in a roughly linear way, and a significant reduction was already evident by age 40. Compared with the aged group, more naive CD4+ T cells, fewer expanded clones and increased TCR diversity were shown by the long-lived group, suggesting age selection. Since profiling was done on bulk unsorted PBMCs, naive and antigen-experienced compartments could not be conclusively compared. The percentage of naive T cells measured by flow cytometry correlated strongly with observed TCR beta diversity.

Library preparation was by 5' RACE. Sequencing relied on an Illumina HiSeq 2500. The second PCR ran for about 7 to 11 cycles and used a J-beta primer mix along with a sample-barcoded 5' primer. A unique molecular identifier was introduced onto each TCR beta cDNA molecule by a template-switch 5' adaptor carrying 12 random nucleotides. At least 2.5 million CDR3-containing paired-end reads were obtained from each sample. The Mint cDNA synthesis kit, primed by a TRBC-specific oligonucleotide, was used to synthesize first-strand cDNA from all RNA. After uracil-DNA glycosylase treatment, a first 18-cycle PCR used universal primers M1SS and BC2_uni_R on all cDNA. The source study handled its data this way. For normalization, 1 million high-quality reads were randomly selected from each sample, with every read carrying a distinct molecular identifier. Reads with shared molecular identifiers were discarded instead of being binned into consensus sequences. MiTCR, run with a Q25 quality threshold and the strictest error-elimination algorithm, handled CDR3 identification, clonotype clustering and error correction. A nonparametric unseen species model with Euler transformation was used to estimate a lower bound on total TCR beta diversity. TCRdb trimmed the raw reads at Q25, called clones with MiXCR and kept productive beta chains. Rows merge per CDR3 protein into single entries with the most common DNA and genes. These V and J calls are TCRdb output, not the study's own analysis. In all, the sample holds around 870,000 distinct CDR3 sequences, and 25% to 35% of those were seen once. 17% of the sample is in the top ten clones.

The germline V gene encodes CDR1 DFQATT and CDR2 SNEGSKA (reference sequence). V is pruned by 3 bases and J by 2 bases, leaving 3 bases of the junction without a gene match. CDR3 length: 14 amino acids, cysteine to phenylalanine. Only CDR3 DNA is held: 42 bases, read in frame from base 1. Systemically healthy Caucasian individuals from Russia, about 38 in total and aged about 6 to 90 years, were included as donors. Each donor gave about 11 milliliters of peripheral blood, drawn into EDTA-treated Vacutainer tubes. Ficoll-Paque density-gradient centrifugation was used to isolate PBMCs, with at least 7 million per sample. Trizol reagent was used to extract total RNA from the PBMCs, yielding at least 5 micrograms per sample. Naive CD45RAhigh/CD27high T cell percentages were measured by flow cytometry on a PBMC aliquot from every donor.

The clonotype comes from a woman of 80 years or more in good health. Sequenced sample: blood. The chain couples TRBV20-1 to TRBJ2-3, with 9 junctional bases fitting TRBD2. The DNA sequence reads TGCAGTGCTAGTCGCGGGGGGGACACAGATACGCAGTATTTT. Its amino acids are CSASRGGDTDTQYF.